The TCR beta chain under discussion was sequenced for a study of shared clonotypes between healthy human individuals. Study-wide points: Enrolling few donors narrowed the genetic and exposure-history diversity that was represented. Generation probability values for non-shared clonotypes were lower than those for clonotypes shared by all four donors. About 4.5% of naive CD4 clonotypes were common to four donors.

Authors' processing steps: Junction-only sequences without quality scores came from ImmunoSEQ, so filtering differed. This table comes from immunoSEQ multiplex PCR, and its TCRdb copy is limited to in-frame clones, with some not included. That table furnishes V, J and clone size, whereas the DNA furnished D and trimming. The data contain about 2.1 million clones, 90% to 95% of them singletons. Comments on this clone: The target antigen is unknown.

CDR3 size: 13 residues. Germline V CDR1 and CDR2: MGHRA, YSYEKL. V dropped 4 bases and J dropped 3 bases, with 10 bases sitting between them. CD45RO-negative cells were positively selected for CCR7, leaving out terminally differentiated effector memory CD45RA+ cells. The receptor was isolated from a man in his late teens or twenties in good health. Some clones in this sample may be carry-over from other donors' samples. The rearrangement joins TRBV4-1 to TRBJ2-7; tentative D call: TRBD1 (5 bases). What was sequenced was naive CD8+ T cells from PBMCs. CDR3 bases: TGCGCCAGCAGCCCGACAGTTATCTACGAGCAGTACTTC. Its protein product is CASSPTVIYEQYF.